The entry that follows covers one T cell receptor (beta chain) sequence. The germline CDR1 and CDR2 sequences are SNHLY and FYNNEI. CDR3 length: 14 residues. V dropped 4 bases and J dropped 6; count of bases not matched to a gene: 7. This entry belongs to a study of regulatory T cells in long-lasting Graves disease. Time point defined: newly diagnosed GD, antithyroid drugs for less than 3 months. From PBMCs, RNA was extracted and then used to make the TCR library. Construction of the TCR beta libraries employed iRepertoire HTBI primers in conjunction with Arm-PCR of CDR3 regions. TCRdb fed the multiplex PCR reads into MiXCR, producing one record per CDR3 protein. This table has under 400,000 distinct CDR3 sequences, around 17% appearing once. This sample also belongs to another study, concerning T cells in Graves' hyperthyroidism and ophthalmopathy. That work states: Most clonotypes expanded in thyroid above 0.001 were likewise present in blood.

The J gene is TRBJ1-2, the V gene TRBV2; TRBD1 agrees at 8 bases. Source: peripheral blood mononuclear cells (PBMCs), taken at new diagnosis, from a patient treated with antithyroid drugs. The source of this sequence is a man aged 40-49 years with Graves disease. The CDR3: CASSVRQGPDGYTF. CDR3 coding DNA: TGTGCCAGCAGTGTACGACAGGGGCCGGATGGCTACACCTTC.